The 27 T cell receptor beta chains below come from one sample, sequenced in a study of beta chain features in type 1 diabetes. Whole-study results and caveats: All four CD4+ subsets of Type 1 diabetes patients contained TCRB CDR3s that were moderately but significantly shorter.

Which antigens these TCRs recognize remains unknown. Of the isolated RNA, all was reverse transcribed, and so the sequenced material was expressed TCRB transcripts. Method: immunoSEQ multiplex PCR; TCRdb's copy keeps in-frame clones and lacks some. The table shows about 250,000 clones, with approximately 10% occurring only once. The sample consisted of naive CD4+ T cells from blood. The receptors stem from a man aged 25 to 40 with type 1 diabetes.

V usage is TRBV19 and J usage is TRBJ2-3; possibly TRBD1 for D (6 bases). Trimming stripped 5 bases from V and 1 base from J, with 10 bases between. CDR1 and CDR2 (germline): LNHDA, SQIVND (reference sequence). The CDR3 consists of 14 residues. In DNA, the CDR3 is TGTGCCAGTAGTCAGGGGAAGGGCACAGATACGCAGTATTTT. This codes for CASSQGKGTDTQYF.

J is TRBJ1-1 and V is TRBV5-4; D unresolved. CDR3 length: 16 residues. The V and J ends lost 0 bases and 2 bases respectively, with 14 bases between them. Germline CDR1 and CDR2: SGHNT and YYREEE (reference sequence). In nucleotides, the CDR3 is TGTGCCAGCAGCTTGGGGCTCTCCCGAGGAAACACTGAAGCTTTCTTT. It codes for CASSLGLSRGNTEAFF.

This clone was seen a few times. The chain couples TRBV5-1 to TRBJ1-1, with D uncertain. V was shortened by 1 base and J by 2 bases, with 9 bases between the two germline ends. Germline CDR1 is SGHRS and CDR2 is YFSETQ. This CDR3 has 14 amino acids. CDR3 residues: CASSLPGINTEAFF. DNA for the CDR3: TGCGCCAGCAGCTTGCCGGGAATAAACACTGAAGCTTTCTTT.

Only a few counts were recorded for this clone. This chain links TRBV2 with TRBJ1-5; maybe TRBD1 (5 bases). Trimming removed 5 bases at V and 4 bases at J, with 12 bases between. Germline assignment: CDR1 SNHLY and CDR2 FYNNEI. The CDR3 spans 14 residues. As DNA, the CDR3 is TGTGCCAGCAGTTCCGAATCAGGGAATCAGCCCCAGCATTTT. Translated: CASSSESGNQPQHF.

The V call is TRBV2, the J call TRBJ2-5; D call uncertain. Between the trimmed V and J ends, which lost 4 bases and 4 bases, there was a span of 7 bases. This CDR3 region has 12 residues. Germline CDR1 SNHLY, CDR2 FYNNEI. The CDR3 nucleotides read TGTGCCAGCAGTGTTCTAAGAGAGACCCAGTACTTC. This translates into CASSVLRETQYF.

This clone was counted between two and nine times. The chain employs TRBV2 and TRBJ1-1; D uncertain. This CDR3 comprises 13 residues. Germline-derived CDR1 and CDR2 are SNHLY and FYNNEI. The V end lost 6 bases, the J end lost 0 bases, and 8 bases lay between the germline ends. CDR3 loop: CASSPIMNTEAFF. The CDR3 DNA sequence: TGTGCCAGCAGCCCCATCATGAACACTGAAGCTTTCTTT.

The chain combines TRBV5-5 with TRBJ2-4; TRBD1 matches 7 bases. V gave up 7 bases and J gave up 6 bases; unmatched junction bases: 4. Germline CDR1 is SGHKS and CDR2 is YYEKEE (reference sequence). The CDR3 covers 12 residues. In DNA form, the CDR3 reads TGTGCCAGCTTGGGACAGATAAACATTCAGTACTTC. Translated, it gives CASLGQINIQYF. The full variable domain, rest sourced from reference TRBV5-5 and TRBJ2-4, is DAGVTQSPTHLIKTRGQQVTLRCSPISGHKSVSWYQQVLGQGPQFIFQYYEKEERGRGNFPDRFSARQFPNYSSELNVNALLLGDSALYLCASLGQINIQYFGAGTRLSVL.

Only a few counts were recorded for this clone. The chain links TRBV2 to TRBJ1-1; TRBD1 aligns across 8 bases. CDR1 and CDR2 from the germline V gene are SNHLY and FYNNEI. The CDR3 has 12 amino acids. V shed 6 bases and J 11 bases; nucleotides not matched to a gene: 8. Written as DNA, the CDR3 is TGTGCCAGCAGGGACGACAGGGGTGTCGCTTTCTTT. Amino acid sequence: CASRDDRGVAFF.

The gene calls are TRBV6-1 and TRBJ2-5; a possible D gene is TRBD2 (6 bases). V lost 6 bases and J lost 2, with 13 bases in between. The CDR3 totals 14 residues. CDR1 MNHNS and CDR2 SASEGT come from the germline V gene. This CDR3 is CASSPGTPQETQYF. The CDR3 DNA reads TGTGCCAGCAGCCCTGGGACTCCGCAAGAGACCCAGTACTTC.

The chain has TRBV9 and TRBJ1-4, with 8 bases aligning to TRBD1. The CDR3 has 15 amino acids. Per the germline V gene, CDR1 is SGDLS and CDR2 is YYNGEE. The J segment lost 6 bases and the V segment lost 3 bases, leaving 7 bases of the junction unmatched. CDR3 DNA: TGTGCCAGCAGCGGTGGGGCAGGGGGCCATGAAAAACTGTTTTTT. Translating it yields CASSGGAGGHEKLFF.

This chain joins TRBV9 and TRBJ1-6; D unclear. Germline V gene data show CDR1 as SGDLS and CDR2 as YYNGEE. The CDR3 extends over 14 amino acids. V was trimmed by 0 bases and J by 7 bases, leaving 8 bases between them. Here the CDR3 DNA reads TGTGCCAGCAGCGTAGAACAGATCAATTCACCCCTCCACTTT. Translation: CASSVEQINSPLHF.

This clone was counted only a few times. The V call is TRBV2, the J call TRBJ1-2, with a tentative D call TRBD1 (5 bases). Germline CDR1 and CDR2: SNHLY and FYNNEI. Trimming took 0 bases from V and 6 from J, leaving 8 bases between them. CDR3 length: 13 amino acids. CDR3 DNA: TGTGCCAGCAGTGAAGCGCAAGGGGATGGCTACACCTTC. It translates to CASSEAQGDGYTF.

J is TRBJ2-1 and V is TRBV6-6, with D hard to call. The V and J ends lost 6 bases and 2 bases respectively, with 14 bases between them. The CDR3 is 15 residues long. Germline V gene sequence: CDR1 MNHNY, CDR2 SVGAGI (reference sequence). CDR3 region: CASRGQASTYNEQFF. In DNA, the CDR3 is TGTGCCAGCAGGGGCCAGGCCTCGACCTACAATGAGCAGTTCTTC.

CDR3 sequence reads: CASSLVGTDEQFF. CDR3 nucleotides: TGCGCCAGCAGCTTGGTCGGGACTGATGAGCAGTTCTTC. This sequence joins TRBV5-1 and TRBJ2-1; TRBD2 is a possible D gene (6 bases). CDR3 length: 13 amino acids. Germline V gene data show CDR1 as SGHRS and CDR2 as YFSETQ. Trimming removed 0 bases from V and 8 bases from J, with 9 bases in between.

In this sample, this clone turned up a few times. This chain links TRBV30 with TRBJ2-7; 7 bases agree with TRBD1. The ends lost 3 bases at V and 2 bases at J; junction bases unmatched: 10. This CDR3 comprises 15 residues. Germline CDR1 reads GTSNPN; CDR2 reads SVGIG (reference sequence). CDR3 sequence reads: CAWSWTGVNPYEQYF. The CDR3, as DNA: TGTGCCTGGAGCTGGACAGGCGTAAATCCCTACGAGCAGTACTTC.

This chain joins TRBV9 and TRBJ2-6; perhaps TRBD1 as D (5 bases). CDR3 length equals 16 residues. Deletions cut 3 bases from V and 3 bases from J, with 13 bases between. CDR1 is SGDLS, CDR2 YYNGEE, per germline. The CDR3 loop reads CASSAGPVSGANVLTF. Written as DNA, the CDR3 is TGTGCCAGCAGCGCAGGGCCCGTTAGTGGGGCCAACGTCCTGACTTTC.

The chain couples TRBV5-1 to TRBJ2-6; 9 nucleotides line up with TRBD1. This CDR3 spans 22 amino acids. CDR1 is SGHRS, CDR2 YFSETQ, per germline. Trimming cost V 1 base and J 1 base; bases outside gene matches: 18. CDR3 residues: CASSLTDRGGPKEESGANVLTF. CDR3 in DNA: TGCGCCAGCAGCTTGACGGACAGGGGAGGACCTAAGGAGGAGTCTGGGGCCAACGTCCTGACTTTC. The complete variable domain, with remaining parts taken from reference TRBV5-1 and TRBJ2-6, reads KAGVTQTPRYLIKTRGQQVTLSCSPISGHRSVSWYQQTPGQGLQFLFEYFSETQRNKGNFPGRFSGRQFSNSRSEMNVSTLELGDSALYLCASSLTDRGGPKEESGANVLTFGAGSRLTVL.

The gene calls are TRBV4-2 and TRBJ2-7; no firm D call. The CDR3 covers 12 residues. Germline V gives CDR1 LGHNA, CDR2 YNFKEQ. V was shortened by 2 bases and J by 5 bases, with 7 bases between the two germline ends. CDR3 sequence (DNA): TGTGCCAGCAGCCAAATCGAGAACGAGCAGTACTTC. It encodes CASSQIENEQYF.

The chain combines TRBV27 with TRBJ1-5; weak D call: TRBD1 (6 bases). Germline V CDR1 and CDR2: MNHEY, SMNVEV (reference sequence). With 5 bases removed from V and 3 bases from J, the gap between germline ends came to 17 bases. The CDR3 has 16 amino acids. In nucleotides, the CDR3 is TGTGCCAGCAGTCCGTCGACAGGTTCCCTCAATCAGCCCCAGCATTTT. As protein: CASSPSTGSLNQPQHF.

This clone has a single count. V gene TRBV7-2 combines with J gene TRBJ2-3; weak D call: TRBD1 (5 bases). From germline, CDR1 is SGHTA and CDR2 FQGNSA. V was trimmed by 5 bases and J by 4 bases, leaving 10 bases between them. The CDR3 is 13 residues long. As DNA, the CDR3 is TGTGCCAGCAGCCAACAGGTTCCAGATACGCAGTATTTT. Amino acids: CASSQQVPDTQYF.

The sample holds a few counts of this clone. In nucleotides, the CDR3 is TGTGCCAGCAAGGGCAGGGGCTACGAGCAGTACTTC. Amino acids: CASKGRGYEQYF. V usage is TRBV2 and J usage is TRBJ2-7; possibly TRBD1 for D (6 bases). Germline V gene sequence: CDR1 SNHLY, CDR2 FYNNEI. The CDR3 runs to 12 residues. Trimming stripped 7 bases from V and 3 bases from J, with 10 bases between.

The rearrangement uses TRBV18 and TRBJ1-1; 8 bases are a match to TRBD1. This CDR3 has 14 amino acids. V lost 6 bases and J lost 0; bases outside the gene matches: 3. Germline V gene data show CDR1 as KGHSH and CDR2 as LQKENI. CDR3 protein: CASSGDRMNTEAFF. The CDR3 coding sequence is TGTGCCAGCTCCGGGGACAGGATGAACACTGAAGCTTTCTTT.

This clone was seen a few times. The chain has TRBV4-3 and TRBJ2-2, with D unresolved. V was pared by 0 bases and J by 0 bases, with 14 bases between. CDR3 size: 18 residues. CDR1 and CDR2 from the germline V gene are LGHNA and YSLEER. DNA of the CDR3: TGCGCCAGCAGCCAAGAGACTCCCGTTTACGCGAACACCGGGGAGCTGTTTTTT. It is translated as CASSQETPVYANTGELFF.

The chain employs TRBV7-3 and TRBJ2-1, with D tentatively TRBD1 (5 bases). Germline loops: CDR1 SGHTA, CDR2 FQGTGA. The CDR3 contains 13 residues. The V end was cut by 4 bases, the J end by 8 bases, with 12 bases between. This CDR3 reads CASSSQQDHEQFF. The CDR3 DNA reads TGTGCCAGCAGCTCTCAACAGGATCATGAGCAGTTCTTC.

The chain's CDR3 is CASSLGQGGGYTF. The DNA of the CDR3 is TGTGCCAGCAGCCTGGGACAGGGCGGGGGCTACACCTTC. This rearrangement joins TRBV2 to TRBJ1-2, with TRBD1 matching 9 bases. V shed 6 bases and J 8 bases; nucleotides not matched to a gene: 7. There are 13 residues in the CDR3. In germline, CDR1 is SNHLY, CDR2 FYNNEI.

The chain has TRBV5-1 and TRBJ2-7; TRBD1 matches at 8 bases. Germline V gene data show CDR1 as SGHRS and CDR2 as YFSETQ. The CDR3 has 14 residues. V shed 5 bases and J 3 bases; nucleotides not matched to a gene: 7. The CDR3 DNA sequence: TGCGCCAGCAGACGGACAGGGTTTAACTACGAGCAGTACTTC. Its protein is CASRRTGFNYEQYF.

This sequence joins TRBV27 and TRBJ1-6, with TRBD1 matching 10 bases. After removal of 3 bases from V and 8 bases from J, the junction contained 4 bases not matched to a gene. Germline CDR1 MNHEY, CDR2 SMNVEV (reference sequence). The CDR3 contains 15 residues. The CDR3 region has the DNA TGTGCCAGCAGTTTCGCCGGGACAGGGGATTCACCCCTCCACTTT. Amino acids: CASSFAGTGDSPLHF.